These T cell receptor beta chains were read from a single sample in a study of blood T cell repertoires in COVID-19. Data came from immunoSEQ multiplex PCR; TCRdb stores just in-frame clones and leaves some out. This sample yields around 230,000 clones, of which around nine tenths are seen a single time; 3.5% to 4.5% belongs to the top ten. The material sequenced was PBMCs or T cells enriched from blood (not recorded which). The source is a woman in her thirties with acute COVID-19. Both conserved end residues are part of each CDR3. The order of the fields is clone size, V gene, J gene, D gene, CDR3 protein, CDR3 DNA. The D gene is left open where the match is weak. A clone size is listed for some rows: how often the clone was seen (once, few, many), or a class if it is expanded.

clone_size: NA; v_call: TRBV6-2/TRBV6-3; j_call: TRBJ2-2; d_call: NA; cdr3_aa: CASSYGRPRTGELFF; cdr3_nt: TGTGCCAGCAGTTACGGGAGGCCCCGCACCGGGGAGCTGTTTTTT
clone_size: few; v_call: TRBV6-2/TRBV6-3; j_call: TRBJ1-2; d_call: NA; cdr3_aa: CASSYSQLSNYGYTF; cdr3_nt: TGTGCCAGCAGTTACTCCCAATTGTCTAACTATGGCTACACCTTC
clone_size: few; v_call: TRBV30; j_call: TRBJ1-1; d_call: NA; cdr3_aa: CAWGPGGSRGTEAFF; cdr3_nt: TGTGCCTGGGGGCCGGGAGGCTCCAGGGGCACTGAAGCTTTCTTT
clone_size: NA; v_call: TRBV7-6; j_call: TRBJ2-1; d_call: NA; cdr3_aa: CASSLEAVNEQFF; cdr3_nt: TGTGCCAGCAGCTTAGAGGCGGTCAATGAGCAGTTCTTC
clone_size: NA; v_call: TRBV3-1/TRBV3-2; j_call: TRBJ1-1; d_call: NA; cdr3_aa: CASSRQGNTEAFF; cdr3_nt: TGTGCCAGCAGCCGCCAGGGGAACACTGAAGCTTTCTTT
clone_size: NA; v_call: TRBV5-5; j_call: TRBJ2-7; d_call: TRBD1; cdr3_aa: CASSLARQGAYEQYF; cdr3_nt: TGTGCCAGCAGCTTGGCTAGACAGGGGGCCTACGAGCAGTACTTC
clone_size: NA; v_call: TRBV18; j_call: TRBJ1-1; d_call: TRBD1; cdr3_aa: CASSPMAGGEAFF; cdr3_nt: TGTGCCAGCTCACCAATGGCAGGGGGAGAAGCTTTCTTT
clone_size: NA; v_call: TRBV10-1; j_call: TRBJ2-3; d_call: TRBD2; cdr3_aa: CASSESGGATDTQYF; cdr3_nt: TGCGCCAGCAGTGAGAGCGGGGGGGCCACAGATACGCAGTATTTT
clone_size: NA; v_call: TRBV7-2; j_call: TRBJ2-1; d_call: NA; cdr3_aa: CASSLNTGNNEQFF; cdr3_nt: TGTGCCAGCAGCTTAAACACAGGGAACAATGAGCAGTTCTTC
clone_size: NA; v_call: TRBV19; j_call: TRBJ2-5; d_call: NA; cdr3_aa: CASSIGSGVWETQYF; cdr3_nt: TGTGCCAGTAGTATAGGGTCAGGGGTATGGGAGACCCAGTACTTC
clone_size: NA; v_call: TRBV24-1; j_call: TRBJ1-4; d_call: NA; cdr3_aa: CATSDYRAPTNEKLFF; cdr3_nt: TGTGCCACCAGTGATTACAGGGCCCCAACTAATGAAAAACTGTTTTTT
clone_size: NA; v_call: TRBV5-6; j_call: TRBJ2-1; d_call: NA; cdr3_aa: CASSLGGLPAHEQFF; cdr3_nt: TGTGCCAGCAGCTTGGGGGGACTCCCGGCGCATGAGCAGTTCTTC
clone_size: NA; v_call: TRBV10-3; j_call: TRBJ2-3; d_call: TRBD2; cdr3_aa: CAISLILRTSGGWTDTQYF; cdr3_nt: TGTGCCATCAGTCTAATCTTAAGGACTAGCGGGGGATGGACAGATACGCAGTATTTT
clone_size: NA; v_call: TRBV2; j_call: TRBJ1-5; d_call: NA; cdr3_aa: CATKIPGQPQHF; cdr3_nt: TGTGCCACCAAGATTCCCGGTCAGCCCCAGCATTTT
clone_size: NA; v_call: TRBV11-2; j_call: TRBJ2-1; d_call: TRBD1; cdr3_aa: CASSLAGVGQGYNEQFF; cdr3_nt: TGTGCCAGCAGCTTAGCCGGGGTGGGACAGGGCTACAATGAGCAGTTCTTC
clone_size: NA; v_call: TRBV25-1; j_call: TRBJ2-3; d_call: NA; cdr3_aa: CASSESLRATDTQYF; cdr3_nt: TGTGCCAGCAGTGAATCATTGAGGGCGACAGATACGCAGTATTTT
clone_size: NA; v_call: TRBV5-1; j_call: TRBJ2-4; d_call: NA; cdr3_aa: CASSFAGVLAKNIQYF; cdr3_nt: TGCGCCAGCAGCTTCGCAGGCGTTCTAGCCAAAAACATTCAGTACTTC
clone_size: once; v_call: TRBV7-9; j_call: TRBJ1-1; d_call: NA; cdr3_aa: CASSINRGGTEAFF; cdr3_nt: TGTGCCAGCAGCATCAATCGGGGGGGCACTGAAGCTTTCTTT
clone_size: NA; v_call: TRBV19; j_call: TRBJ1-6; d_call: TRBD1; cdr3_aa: CASSIVAGGNSPLHF; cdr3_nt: TGTGCCAGTAGTATAGTAGCAGGGGGGAATTCACCCCTCCACTTT
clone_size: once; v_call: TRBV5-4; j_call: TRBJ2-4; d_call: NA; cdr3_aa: CASSDDPRGKNIQYF; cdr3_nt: TGTGCCAGCAGCGACGACCCTAGGGGTAAAAACATTCAGTACTTC
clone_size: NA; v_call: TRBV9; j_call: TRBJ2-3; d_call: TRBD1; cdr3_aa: CASSLLGQSDTDTQYF; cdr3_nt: TGTGCCAGCAGCCTCTTGGGACAGAGTGACACAGATACGCAGTATTTT
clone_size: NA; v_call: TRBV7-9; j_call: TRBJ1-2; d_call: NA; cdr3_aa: CASSFPPGQIYGYTF; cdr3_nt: TGTGCCAGCAGCTTCCCGCCAGGACAGATCTATGGCTACACCTTC
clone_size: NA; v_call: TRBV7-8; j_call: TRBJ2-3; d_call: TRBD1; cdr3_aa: CASSLAGTAGTDTQYF; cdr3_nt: TGTGCCAGCAGCTTAGCCGGGACAGCAGGCACAGATACGCAGTATTTT
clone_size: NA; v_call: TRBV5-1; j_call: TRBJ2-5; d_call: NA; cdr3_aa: CASRPTSVSGVEETQYF; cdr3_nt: TGCGCCAGCAGACCGACCTCGGTATCGGGGGTAGAAGAGACCCAGTACTTC
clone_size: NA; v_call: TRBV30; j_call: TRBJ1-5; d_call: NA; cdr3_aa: CAWSQWRDLSNQPQHF; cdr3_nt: TGTGCCTGGAGTCAATGGAGGGACCTTAGCAATCAGCCCCAGCATTTT
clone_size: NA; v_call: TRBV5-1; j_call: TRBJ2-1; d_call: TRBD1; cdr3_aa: CASSPGDREINEQFF; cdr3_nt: TGCGCCAGCAGCCCGGGGGACAGGGAGATAAATGAGCAGTTCTTC
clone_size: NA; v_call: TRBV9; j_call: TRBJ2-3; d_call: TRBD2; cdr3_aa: CASSYGGTSVGTQYF; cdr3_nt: TGTGCCAGCAGCTACGGGGGGACTAGCGTCGGTACGCAGTATTTT
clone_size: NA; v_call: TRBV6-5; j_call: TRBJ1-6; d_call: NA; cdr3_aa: CASSSSRYNSPLHF; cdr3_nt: TGTGCCAGCAGTTCCTCGCGATATAATTCACCCCTCCACTTT
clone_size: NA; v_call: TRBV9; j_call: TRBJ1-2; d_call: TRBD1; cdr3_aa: CASSATDRGLGYTF; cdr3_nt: TGTGCCAGCAGCGCTACTGACAGGGGTCTCGGCTACACCTTC
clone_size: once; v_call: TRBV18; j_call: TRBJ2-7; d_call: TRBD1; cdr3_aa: CASSPTGVAEQYF; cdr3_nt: TGTGCCAGCTCACCGACAGGGGTCGCCGAGCAGTACTTC
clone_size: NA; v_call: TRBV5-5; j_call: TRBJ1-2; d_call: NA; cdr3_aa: CASSLAGVDGYTF; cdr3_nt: TGTGCCAGCAGCTTGGCAGGGGTCGACGGCTACACCTTC
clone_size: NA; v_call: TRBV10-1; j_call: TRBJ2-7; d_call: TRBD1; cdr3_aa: CASSDGQAYEQYF; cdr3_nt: TGCGCCAGCAGTGATGGACAGGCCTACGAGCAGTACTTC
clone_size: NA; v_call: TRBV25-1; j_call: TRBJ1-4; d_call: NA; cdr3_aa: CASGKGHTERGEKLFF; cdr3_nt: TGTGCCAGCGGAAAGGGGCATACGGAAAGGGGCGAAAAACTGTTTTTT
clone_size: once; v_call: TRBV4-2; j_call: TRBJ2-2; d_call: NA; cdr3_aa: CASSQDNTNTGELFF; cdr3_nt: TGTGCCAGCAGCCAAGATAACACGAACACCGGGGAGCTGTTTTTT
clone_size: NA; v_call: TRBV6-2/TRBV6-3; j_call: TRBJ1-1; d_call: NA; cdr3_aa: CASSYGAGREAFF; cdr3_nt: TGTGCCAGCAGTTATGGGGCAGGACGGGAAGCTTTCTTT
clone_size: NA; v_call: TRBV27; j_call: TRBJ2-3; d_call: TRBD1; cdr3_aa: CASSLLGTGVTDTQYF; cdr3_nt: TGTGCCAGCAGTTTATTAGGGACAGGGGTCACAGATACGCAGTATTTT
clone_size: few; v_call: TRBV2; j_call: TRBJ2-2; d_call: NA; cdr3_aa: CASSDDRPNTGELFF; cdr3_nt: TGTGCCAGCAGTGACGACAGACCCAACACCGGGGAGCTGTTTTTT
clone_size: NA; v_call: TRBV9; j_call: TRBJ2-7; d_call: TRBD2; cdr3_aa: CASSVLSGTVIYEQYF; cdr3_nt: TGTGCCAGCAGCGTCCTAAGCGGGACGGTAATTTACGAGCAGTACTTC
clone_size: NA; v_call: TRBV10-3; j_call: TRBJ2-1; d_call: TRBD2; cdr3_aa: CAISGTSGGFPSYNEQFF; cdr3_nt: TGTGCCATCAGTGGAACTAGCGGGGGCTTCCCCTCCTACAATGAGCAGTTCTTC
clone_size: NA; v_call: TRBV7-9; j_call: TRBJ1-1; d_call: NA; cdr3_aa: CASSLARGGPPEAFF; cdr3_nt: TGTGCCAGCAGCTTAGCGCGGGGGGGGCCGCCTGAAGCTTTCTTT
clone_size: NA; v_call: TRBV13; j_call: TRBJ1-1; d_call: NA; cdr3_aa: CASSPGQNTEAFF; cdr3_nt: TGTGCCAGCAGCCCTGGACAGAACACTGAAGCTTTCTTT
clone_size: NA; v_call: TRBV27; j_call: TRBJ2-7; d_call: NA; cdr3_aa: CASSLSYDRGYEQYF; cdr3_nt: TGTGCCAGCAGTTTATCATATGACCGGGGTTACGAGCAGTACTTC
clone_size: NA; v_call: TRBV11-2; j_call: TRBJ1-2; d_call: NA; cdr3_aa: CASSRGTARYGYTF; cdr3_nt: TGTGCCAGCAGCCGCGGGACGGCCCGTTATGGCTACACCTTC
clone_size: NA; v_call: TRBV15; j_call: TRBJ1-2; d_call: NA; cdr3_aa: CATSRELSYYGYTF; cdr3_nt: TGTGCCACCAGCAGAGAACTGAGTTACTATGGCTACACCTTC
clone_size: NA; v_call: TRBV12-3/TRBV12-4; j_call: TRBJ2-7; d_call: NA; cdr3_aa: CASTYGDEQYF; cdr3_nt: TGTGCCAGCACCTACGGGGACGAGCAGTACTTC
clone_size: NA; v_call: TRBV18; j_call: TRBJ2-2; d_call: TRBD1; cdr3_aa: CASSPNRGPNTGELFF; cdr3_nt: TGTGCCAGCTCACCCAACAGGGGGCCGAACACCGGGGAGCTGTTTTTT
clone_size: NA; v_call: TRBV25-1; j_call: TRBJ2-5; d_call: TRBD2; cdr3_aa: CASSESRTSGQETQYF; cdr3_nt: TGTGCCAGCAGTGAATCCAGGACTAGCGGACAAGAGACCCAGTACTTC
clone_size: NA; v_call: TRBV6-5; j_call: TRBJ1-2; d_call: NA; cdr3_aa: CASSPGVGVYGYTF; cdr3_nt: TGTGCCAGCAGTCCTGGGGTGGGAGTCTATGGCTACACCTTC
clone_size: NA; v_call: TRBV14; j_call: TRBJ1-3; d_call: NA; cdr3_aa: CASSRQSGNTIYF; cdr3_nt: TGTGCCAGCAGCCGCCAGTCTGGAAACACCATATATTTT
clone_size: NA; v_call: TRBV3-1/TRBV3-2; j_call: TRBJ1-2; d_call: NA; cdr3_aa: CASSQPTGNYGYTF; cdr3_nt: TGTGCCAGCAGCCAGCCAACAGGGAACTATGGCTACACCTTC